These 24 T cell receptor beta chains originate from one sample sequenced in a study of cytomegalovirus exposure and HLA in healthy donors. Vbeta (60) and Jbeta (13) primers were used in the PCR. Clones were read by immunoSEQ multiplex PCR, and TCRdb kept only the in-frame ones, dropping some. The sample's table shows approximately 140,000 clones. The specimen was PBMCs. Receptors were obtained from a woman aged 45-59 years in good health and CMV-seronegative.

V and J are TRBV19 and TRBJ1-4; 10 nucleotides align to TRBD1. Germline V gene lookup returns CDR1 LNHDA and CDR2 SQIVND (reference sequence). J gave up 8 bases and V 6 bases, and 12 bases lay outside the gene matches. CDR3 length: 16 residues. CDR3 sequence reads: CASSPIDRGRQEKLFF. CDR3 in DNA: TGTGCCAGTAGCCCAATAGACAGGGGGCGTCAGGAAAAACTGTTTTTT.

The CDR3 DNA reads as TGTGCCAGCAGCCGAACACAGGGACAGCCGAACACTGAAGCTTTCTTT. Its translation is CASSRTQGQPNTEAFF. The chain is built from TRBV14 and TRBJ1-1, with TRBD1 matching 7 bases. The germline V gene encodes CDR1 SGHDN and CDR2 FVKESK. There are 16 residues in the CDR3. Germline trimming cut 4 bases from V and 1 base from J; bases unmatched to any gene: 9.

The chain has TRBV5-6 and TRBJ2-7, with a possible D match to TRBD1 (6 bases). The V gene lost 0 bases and the J gene lost 3 bases, with 10 bases spanning the gap. Germline V lookup: CDR1 SGHDT, CDR2 YYEEEE. The CDR3 is made up of 14 amino acids. The CDR3: CASSLGVGGYEQYF. CDR3 DNA sequence: TGTGCCAGCAGCTTGGGTGTAGGGGGCTACGAGCAGTACTTC.

This rearrangement joins TRBV2 to TRBJ1-5, with 7 bases identical to TRBD1. Germline CDR1 SNHLY, CDR2 FYNNEI. The V gene end was trimmed by 6 bases and the J gene end by 4 bases; junction bases not matched to a gene: 9. The CDR3 is 15 residues long. The CDR3 bases are TGTGCCAGCAGCAACAGTGACAGGGCTAATCAGCCCCAGCATTTT. It codes for CASSNSDRANQPQHF. Combining the CDR3 with reference TRBV2 and TRBJ1-5 gives the whole variable domain EPEVTQTPSHQVTQMGQEVILRCVPISNHLYFYWYRQILGQKVEFLVSFYNNEISEKSEIFDDQFSVERPDGSNFTLKIRSTKLEDSAMYFCASSNSDRANQPQHFGDGTRLSIL.

The chain uses TRBV28 and TRBJ1-1; weak D call: TRBD1 (6 bases). Germline V CDR1 and CDR2: MDHEN, SYDVKM. Trimming took 8 bases from V and 5 from J, leaving 12 bases between them. This CDR3 has 12 residues. The chain's CDR3 is CASSVQGTEAFF. The CDR3 DNA reads TGTGCCAGCTCCGTACAGGGAACTGAAGCTTTCTTT.

This chain joins TRBV5-1 and TRBJ1-2; D is possibly TRBD1 (6 bases). The V and J ends lost 2 bases and 6 bases respectively, with 11 bases between them. Per the germline V gene, CDR1 is SGHRS and CDR2 is YFSETQ. The CDR3 sequence is 13 residues long. This CDR3 is CASSFGQNNGYTF. The CDR3 DNA reads as TGCGCCAGCAGCTTTGGACAGAACAATGGCTACACCTTC.

The chain uses TRBV6-5 and TRBJ2-7, with D maybe TRBD1 (5 bases). Germline lookup yields CDR1 MNHEY and CDR2 SVGAGI. The length of the CDR3 is 14 residues. V lost 2 bases to trimming and J lost 3 bases, with 11 bases between them. CDR3 sequence: CASSYARADYEQYF. In DNA, the CDR3 is TGTGCCAGCAGTTACGCCAGGGCGGACTACGAGCAGTACTTC.

The chain couples TRBV4-2 to TRBJ2-1, with TRBD1 identical over 9 bases. The CDR3 covers 18 residues. V was pared by 0 bases and J by 7 bases, with 13 bases of the junction left unmatched. CDR1 is LGHNA and CDR2 is YNFKEQ in the germline V gene. The CDR3 DNA sequence: TGTGCCAGCAGCCAAGACCCTAAGGGACAGGGACATAGGAATGAGCAGTTCTTC. Protein: CASSQDPKGQGHRNEQFF.

This chain connects TRBV29-1 to TRBJ1-2, with TRBD1 identical over 7 bases. V dropped 5 bases and J dropped 2; count of bases not matched to a gene: 8. Germline-derived CDR1 and CDR2 are SQVTM and ANQGSEA. The CDR3 is made up of 14 amino acids. CDR3 in amino acids: CSVSTGDQNYGYTF. In DNA, the CDR3 is TGCAGCGTTTCCACAGGGGACCAGAACTATGGCTACACCTTC.

The chain has TRBV5-6 and TRBJ2-7; D gene ambiguous. V lost 0 bases to trimming and J lost 2 bases, with 6 bases between them. The CDR3 has 13 amino acids. From germline, CDR1 is SGHDT and CDR2 YYEEEE. The DNA of the CDR3 is TGTGCCAGCAGCTTGGACTCTACCTACGAGCAGTACTTC. Its protein product is CASSLDSTYEQYF.

The J gene is TRBJ2-3, the V gene TRBV7-2, with 7 bases matching TRBD2. The trim removed 3 bases at V and 7 bases at J, leaving 7 bases unmatched. The CDR3 loop spans 14 amino acids. CDR1 and CDR2 from the germline V gene are SGHTA and FQGNSA. CDR3 protein: CASSFMGLSNTQYF. The CDR3 DNA reads as TGTGCCAGCAGCTTTATGGGACTATCAAATACGCAGTATTTT.

The chain is built from TRBV6-5 and TRBJ1-1; D might be TRBD1 (6 bases). The CDR3 extends over 14 amino acids. CDR1 is MNHEY, CDR2 SVGAGI, per germline. V shed 7 bases and J shed 6 bases, with 18 bases lying between them. CDR3 DNA: TGTGCCAGCACTCCGCAGGGGTTTTTCGCTGAAGCTTTCTTT. This gives the protein CASTPQGFFAEAFF.

This chain connects TRBV5-1 to TRBJ2-2; TRBD1 aligns across 8 bases. V dropped 0 bases and J dropped 7; count of bases not matched to a gene: 5. The CDR3 has 15 amino acids. The germline V gene has CDR1 SGHRS and CDR2 YFSETQ. Here the CDR3 DNA reads TGCGCCAGCAGCTTGGGGAGACAGGGGCACGGGGAGCTGTTTTTT. This encodes CASSLGRQGHGELFF.

The V and J genes are TRBV7-2 and TRBJ1-5, with 8 bases that match TRBD1. This CDR3 has 16 amino acids. Germline V lookup: CDR1 SGHTA, CDR2 FQGNSA. J lost 3 bases, V lost 4 bases, and 8 bases had no gene match. The CDR3 DNA follows: TGTGCCAGCAGCTCCGGAGGGACAGGATACAATCAGCCCCAGCATTTT. Encoded protein: CASSSGGTGYNQPQHF.

The V call is TRBV5-1, the J call TRBJ2-7; D ambiguous. The germline CDR1 and CDR2 sequences are SGHRS and YFSETQ. The CDR3 runs to 17 residues. Trimming pared 1 base from V and 1 base from J, leaving 18 bases between. This chain's CDR3 is CASSLLPRVLRSYEQYF. The CDR3 region has the DNA TGCGCCAGCAGCTTGTTGCCCCGAGTCTTACGATCCTACGAGCAGTACTTC. The complete variable domain, with remaining parts taken from reference TRBV5-1 and TRBJ2-7, reads KAGVTQTPRYLIKTRGQQVTLSCSPISGHRSVSWYQQTPGQGLQFLFEYFSETQRNKGNFPGRFSGRQFSNSRSEMNVSTLELGDSALYLCASSLLPRVLRSYEQYFGPGTRLTVT.

The chain combines TRBV7-3 with TRBJ2-1; 8 bases are shared with TRBD1. Per germline, CDR1 SGHTA and CDR2 FQGTGA. The J segment lost 1 base and the V segment lost 5 bases, leaving 7 bases of the junction unmatched. This CDR3 is 16 amino acids long. This CDR3 is CASSKRQGPSYNEQFF. Here the CDR3 DNA reads TGTGCCAGCAGCAAACGACAGGGGCCGTCCTACAATGAGCAGTTCTTC.

V is TRBV10-3 and J is TRBJ2-7; D gene uncertain. V was trimmed by 2 bases and J by 0 bases, leaving 8 bases between them. This CDR3 contains 14 residues. Germline CDR1 and CDR2: ENHRY and SYGVKD. CDR3 sequence reads: CAISERRNSYEQYF. The CDR3 DNA is TGTGCCATCAGTGAGCGGCGGAACTCCTACGAGCAGTACTTC.

V gene TRBV28 combines with J gene TRBJ2-2; TRBD1 aligns across 9 bases. In germline, CDR1 is MDHEN, CDR2 SYDVKM. This CDR3 spans 15 amino acids. V shed 6 bases and J 5 bases; nucleotides not matched to a gene: 7. The CDR3, as DNA: TGTGCCAGCAGCGGGACAGGGTCTTTAACCGGGGAGCTGTTTTTT. Protein: CASSGTGSLTGELFF. The full variable domain, rest sourced from reference TRBV28 and TRBJ2-2, is DVKVTQSSRYLVKRTGEKVFLECVQDMDHENMFWYRQDPGLGLRLIYFSYDVKMKEKGDIPEGYSVSREKKERFSLILESASTNQTSMYLCASSGTGSLTGELFFGEGSRLTVL.

The chain combines TRBV7-9 with TRBJ2-7; D uncertain. CDR3 length equals 12 residues. Germline assignment: CDR1 SEHNR and CDR2 FQNEAQ (reference sequence). Trimming removed 5 bases from V and 7 bases from J, with 12 bases in between. The DNA for the CDR3 is TGTGCCAGCAGCACCCAGGCAAGGGAGCAGTACTTC. Translation: CASSTQAREQYF. Using reference TRBV7-9 and TRBJ2-7 for the parts outside the CDR3, the full variable domain is DTGVSQNPRHKITKRGQNVTFRCDPISEHNRLYWYRQTLGQGPEFLTYFQNEAQLEKSRLLSDRFSAERPKGSFSTLEIQRTEQGDSAMYLCASSTQAREQYFGPGTRLTVT.

V usage is TRBV19 and J usage is TRBJ1-5; 7 bases agree with TRBD1. The V segment lost 2 bases and the J segment 3 bases; nucleotides outside the gene matches: 7. Per the germline V gene, CDR1 is LNHDA and CDR2 is SQIVND (reference sequence). This CDR3 region has 16 residues. CDR3 region: CASSIMGQRFNQPQHF. CDR3 bases: TGTGCCAGTAGTATAATGGGACAGAGGTTCAATCAGCCCCAGCATTTT.

This chain links TRBV6-5 with TRBJ2-7; D is perhaps TRBD2 (6 bases). CDR3 size: 15 residues. Trimming pared 0 bases from V and 0 bases from J, leaving 9 bases between. Germline V gives CDR1 MNHEY, CDR2 SVGAGI. The CDR3: CASSYSEGISYEQYF. In DNA form, the CDR3 reads TGTGCCAGCAGTTACTCGGAGGGAATCTCCTACGAGCAGTACTTC.

V is TRBV5-1 and J is TRBJ1-4; 9 positions match TRBD1. The CDR3 length is 15 residues. After removal of 4 bases from V and 5 bases from J, the junction contained 6 bases not matched to a gene. From germline, CDR1 is SGHRS and CDR2 YFSETQ. CDR3 nucleotides: TGCGCCAGCAGCCCTGGACAGGGGCAGAATGAAAAACTGTTTTTT. It encodes CASSPGQGQNEKLFF.

J is TRBJ1-5 and V is TRBV7-9; D may be TRBD1 (5 bases). This CDR3 has 15 amino acids. CDR1 is SEHNR and CDR2 is FQNEAQ in the germline V gene (reference sequence). Trimming stripped 5 bases from V and 4 bases from J, with 15 bases between. This chain's CDR3 is CASSEFGGENQPQHF. The DNA of the CDR3 is TGTGCCAGCAGCGAATTCGGGGGGGAAAATCAGCCCCAGCATTTT. Full variable domain (rest looked up from reference TRBV7-9 and TRBJ1-5): DTGVSQNPRHKITKRGQNVTFRCDPISEHNRLYWYRQTLGQGPEFLTYFQNEAQLEKSRLLSDRFSAERPKGSFSTLEIQRTEQGDSAMYLCASSEFGGENQPQHFGDGTRLSIL.

In DNA, the CDR3 is TGTGCCACCAGCAGAGAGTGGTCGGGCAATCAGCCCCAGCATTTT. Protein sequence: CATSREWSGNQPQHF. V and J are TRBV15 and TRBJ1-5; D is unresolved. V lost 0 bases to trimming and J lost 2 bases, with 8 bases between them. The CDR3 runs 15 residues. Germline CDR1 is LNHNV and CDR2 is YYDKDF (reference sequence). The full variable domain, rest sourced from reference TRBV15 and TRBJ1-5, is DAMVIQNPRYQVTQFGKPVTLSCSQTLNHNVMYWYQQKSSQAPKLLFHYYDKDFNNEADTPDNFQSRRPNTSFCFLDIRSPGLGDTAMYLCATSREWSGNQPQHFGDGTRLSIL.